These 28 T cell receptor beta chains originate from one sample sequenced in a study of cytomegalovirus exposure and HLA in healthy donors. Vbeta (60) and Jbeta (13) primers were used in the PCR. Sequencing was performed with immunoSEQ multiplex PCR; in TCRdb, only in-frame clones are kept and a portion is missing. The sample carries about 140,000 clones, 70% to 85% recorded once. Sequenced input: PBMCs. The receptors derive from a man aged 30-40 years in good health and CMV-seropositive.

The chain couples TRBV6-4 to TRBJ2-7, with 8 positions matching TRBD2. There are 17 residues in the CDR3. Germline V gene sequence: CDR1 MRHNA, CDR2 SNTAGT. V dropped 0 bases and J dropped 5; count of bases not matched to a gene: 12. The CDR3 DNA sequence: TGTGCCAGCAGTGACTCGAAGGTAGGCGGGAGGCTCCACGAGCAGTACTTC. This translates into CASSDSKVGGRLHEQYF.

The rearrangement links TRBV27 to TRBJ1-2; 8 positions match TRBD1. This CDR3 region has 14 residues. Per the germline V gene, CDR1 is MNHEY and CDR2 is SMNVEV (reference sequence). Trimming cost V 5 bases and J 8 bases; bases outside gene matches: 10. Written as DNA, the CDR3 is TGTGCCAGCAGTGGGGGCACAGGGGGTAGAGGCTACACCTTC. As protein: CASSGGTGGRGYTF.

This clone occurred a few times. The chain couples TRBV4-2 to TRBJ1-2, with TRBD1 matching over 7 bases. The germline V gene has CDR1 LGHNA and CDR2 YNFKEQ. Unmatched junction bases numbered 5, after V lost 0 bases and J lost 4 bases. The CDR3 runs to 15 residues. The CDR3 loop reads CASSQDEGAGYGYTF. The CDR3 DNA is TGTGCCAGCAGCCAAGATGAGGGGGCGGGCTATGGCTACACCTTC.

The V call is TRBV2, the J call TRBJ1-5; 8 nucleotides align to TRBD1. CDR1 SNHLY and CDR2 FYNNEI come from the germline V gene. The CDR3 loop spans 16 amino acids. V shed 3 bases, J shed 6 bases, and the junction held 10 bases outside the gene matches. CDR3 sequence reads: CASSDVPGGKFQPQHF. CDR3 coding DNA: TGTGCCAGCAGTGATGTGCCAGGGGGCAAATTTCAGCCCCAGCATTTT.

This chain links TRBV7-6 with TRBJ2-7; 11 bases align to TRBD1. The CDR3 is 15 residues long. Per germline, CDR1 SGHVS and CDR2 FNYEAQ. The V segment lost 9 bases and the J segment 2 bases; nucleotides outside the gene matches: 9. CDR3 in amino acids: CARGLGDRGAYEQYF. CDR3 sequence (DNA): TGTGCCAGGGGTCTCGGGGACAGGGGGGCCTACGAGCAGTACTTC.

This sequence joins TRBV7-9 and TRBJ2-3; a possible D gene is TRBD2 (5 bases). Germline V gene sequence: CDR1 SEHNR, CDR2 FQNEAQ (reference sequence). This CDR3 has 16 residues. V was clipped by 5 bases and J by 1 base, with 16 bases between them. CDR3 sequence: CASSKQSSARTDTQYF. The CDR3 bases are TGTGCCAGCAGCAAACAGAGTAGCGCACGCACAGATACGCAGTATTTT.

This clone was detected once. V gene TRBV5-1 combines with J gene TRBJ2-2; no clear D. The CDR3 spans 15 residues. Germline V gene data show CDR1 as SGHRS and CDR2 as YFSETQ. Trimming left V 2 bases short and J 6 bases short, with 14 bases between. In DNA, the CDR3 is TGCGCCAGCAGCTTAGCAGCGAATAGAGCCGGGGAGCTGTTTTTT. Residues: CASSLAANRAGELFF.

V gene TRBV4-1 combines with J gene TRBJ2-7; TRBD2 aligns across 7 bases. This CDR3 has 15 amino acids. The V segment lost 1 base and the J segment 2 bases; nucleotides outside the gene matches: 5. In germline, CDR1 is MGHRA, CDR2 YSYEKL. CDR3 DNA sequence: TGCGCCAGCAGCCAAGGGAGCGGGGCCCCCTACGAGCAGTACTTC. It is translated as CASSQGSGAPYEQYF.

The chain links TRBV7-9 to TRBJ2-3, with 8 bases identical to TRBD2. Germline-derived CDR1 and CDR2 are SEHNR and FQNEAQ (reference sequence). V was pared by 3 bases and J by 1 base, with 6 bases of the junction left unmatched. The CDR3 runs to 16 residues. The CDR3 spells CASSLGQTSGTDTQYF. The CDR3 DNA sequence: TGTGCCAGCAGCTTGGGCCAGACTAGCGGCACAGATACGCAGTATTTT.

This clone was recorded once. The rearrangement links TRBV5-1 to TRBJ1-2; 9 bases line up with TRBD1. V lost 0 bases and J lost 8; bases outside the gene matches: 5. The germline CDR1 and CDR2 sequences are SGHRS and YFSETQ. This CDR3 spans 14 amino acids. CDR3 protein: CASSLDRGPQGYTF. CDR3 in DNA: TGCGCCAGCAGCTTGGACAGGGGGCCTCAAGGCTACACCTTC. Together with reference TRBV5-1 and TRBJ1-2, the CDR3 gives the full variable domain: KAGVTQTPRYLIKTRGQQVTLSCSPISGHRSVSWYQQTPGQGLQFLFEYFSETQRNKGNFPGRFSGRQFSNSRSEMNVSTLELGDSALYLCASSLDRGPQGYTFGSGTRLTVV.

The chain recombines TRBV9 with TRBJ2-7; TRBD2 is a possible D gene (6 bases). V dropped 3 bases and J dropped 6 bases, with 13 bases sitting between them. Germline CDR1 reads SGDLS; CDR2 reads YYNGEE. The CDR3 totals 13 residues. CDR3 coding DNA: TGTGCCAGCAGCGGCGGGGTTCAGGCCGAGCAGTACTTC. This translates into CASSGGVQAEQYF.

This chain links TRBV9 with TRBJ2-3; 9 bases align to TRBD2. The CDR3 consists of 16 residues. CDR1 and CDR2 from the germline V gene are SGDLS and YYNGEE. After removal of 4 bases from V and 5 bases from J, the junction contained 11 bases not matched to a gene. The CDR3: CASSIPERGVQDTQYF. The CDR3 DNA sequence: TGTGCCAGCAGCATTCCGGAGCGGGGGGTTCAAGATACGCAGTATTTT. The full variable domain, with the rest looked up from reference TRBV9 and TRBJ2-3, is DSGVTQTPKHLITATGQRVTLRCSPRSGDLSVYWYQQSLDQGLQFLIQYYNGEERAKGNILERFSAQQFPDLHSELNLSSLELGDSALYFCASSIPERGVQDTQYFGPGTRLTVL.

The rearrangement joins TRBV7-2 to TRBJ2-3; D not certain. The germline V and J ends were trimmed by 5 bases and 2 bases, with 11 bases remaining between them. The germline gives CDR1 SGHTA, CDR2 FQGNSA. This CDR3 has 14 amino acids. CDR3: CASSPSEYTDTQYF. Here the CDR3 DNA reads TGTGCCAGCAGCCCGAGCGAGTACACAGATACGCAGTATTTT.

The genes are TRBV19 and TRBJ2-1, with D unresolved. V dropped 5 bases and J dropped 0 bases, with 11 bases sitting between them. The length of the CDR3 is 15 residues. The germline V gene has CDR1 LNHDA and CDR2 SQIVND (reference sequence). CDR3 protein: CASSYLRSSYNEQFF. The CDR3 bases are TGTGCCAGTAGTTATTTGAGAAGCTCCTACAATGAGCAGTTCTTC.

V gene TRBV19 combines with J gene TRBJ1-1; D is possibly TRBD1 (6 bases). The CDR3 has 14 amino acids. V lost 3 bases to trimming and J lost 1 base, with 9 bases between them. Per the germline V gene, CDR1 is LNHDA and CDR2 is SQIVND (reference sequence). The CDR3 protein is CASSMQGTNTEAFF. The CDR3 DNA follows: TGTGCCAGTAGTATGCAGGGGACGAACACTGAAGCTTTCTTT.

The chain combines TRBV7-9 with TRBJ2-1, with TRBD1 identical over 7 bases. V lost 4 bases and J lost 3; bases outside the gene matches: 9. The CDR3 loop spans 16 amino acids. Germline-derived CDR1 and CDR2 are SEHNR and FQNEAQ (reference sequence). CDR3: CASSSTGTALYNEQFF. CDR3 DNA: TGTGCCAGCAGCTCAACTGGGACAGCCCTCTACAATGAGCAGTTCTTC.

The chain carries TRBV5-1 and TRBJ2-3; 7 nucleotides line up with TRBD2. The CDR3 is made up of 15 amino acids. Germline loops: CDR1 SGHRS, CDR2 YFSETQ. Trimming cost V 9 bases and J 6 bases; bases outside gene matches: 16. CDR3 amino acids: CATPNRGDLGDTQYF. The DNA of the CDR3 is TGCGCCACCCCCAACCGGGGGGACCTTGGGGATACGCAGTATTTT.

The rearrangement joins TRBV7-2 to TRBJ2-2; 13 bases line up with TRBD2. The CDR3 runs 17 residues. Trimming at V came to 5 bases and at J to 6 bases, leaving 9 bases not matched to a gene. Germline assignment: CDR1 SGHTA and CDR2 FQGNSA. This CDR3 is CASSPRTSGRGSGELFF. The DNA for the CDR3 is TGTGCCAGCAGCCCCCGGACTAGCGGGAGAGGGTCCGGGGAGCTGTTTTTT.

This chain connects TRBV9 to TRBJ2-5, with D possibly TRBD1 on 6 matching bases. Germline V gene data show CDR1 as SGDLS and CDR2 as YYNGEE. The length of the CDR3 is 15 residues. Trimming stripped 0 bases from V and 4 bases from J, with 13 bases between. The CDR3 DNA reads as TGTGCCAGCAGCGTAGAGCAGGGGTGGGGAGAGACCCAGTACTTC. This sequence encodes CASSVEQGWGETQYF.

The rearrangement joins TRBV19 to TRBJ2-5; 8 bases fit TRBD2. Per the germline V gene, CDR1 is LNHDA and CDR2 is SQIVND (reference sequence). The CDR3 consists of 16 residues. The junction had 6 bases not matched to a gene; V was cut back by 1 base and J by 2 bases. The CDR3 region is CASSIGGSGAQETQYF. DNA of the CDR3: TGTGCCAGTAGTATAGGGGGTAGCGGGGCTCAAGAGACCCAGTACTTC.

The chain joins TRBV6-8 to TRBJ2-6, with 8 bases that match TRBD1. Germline V gene data show CDR1 as MNHGY and CDR2 as SAAAGT. The CDR3 consists of 19 residues. Trimming at V came to 0 bases and at J to 0 bases, leaving 7 bases not matched to a gene. The CDR3 DNA follows: TGTGCCAGCAGTTACTCGAGTAGGGACAGGATCTCTGGGGCCAACGTCCTGACTTTC. Protein: CASSYSSRDRISGANVLTF.

The rearrangement joins TRBV25-1 to TRBJ2-7, with D perhaps TRBD1 (6 bases). V lost 1 base, J lost 3 bases, and 16 bases lay in between. Germline CDR1 MGHDK, CDR2 SYGVNS. This CDR3 is 16 amino acids long. DNA for the CDR3: TGTGCCAGCAGTGAATCCTGGGGGACACGGGTCTACGAGCAGTACTTC. Protein: CASSESWGTRVYEQYF.

The rearrangement links TRBV10-3 to TRBJ2-1, with 8 bases fitting TRBD2. This CDR3 comprises 15 residues. CDR1 is ENHRY and CDR2 is SYGVKD in the germline V gene. Germline trimming cut 8 bases from V and 7 bases from J; bases unmatched to any gene: 13. CDR3 residues: CAIGPGGTLMNEQFF. CDR3 DNA: TGTGCCATCGGGCCGGGGGGGACCCTGATGAATGAGCAGTTCTTC.

This chain connects TRBV27 to TRBJ2-7, with TRBD1 matching over 9 bases. The CDR3 has 16 amino acids. Germline lookup yields CDR1 MNHEY and CDR2 SMNVEV (reference sequence). V lost 5 bases and J lost 4; bases outside the gene matches: 12. CDR3 sequence reads: CASSPLPDRGIYEQYF. For the CDR3, the DNA is TGTGCCAGCAGTCCACTCCCGGACAGGGGAATTTACGAGCAGTACTTC.

This clone was seen just once. The V gene is TRBV30, the J gene TRBJ1-2; D not certain. Trimming pared 3 bases from V and 3 bases from J, leaving 14 bases between. CDR1 is GTSNPN and CDR2 is SVGIG in the germline V gene (reference sequence). CDR3 size: 14 residues. In DNA, the CDR3 is TGTGCCTGGAGCCTACACCGACTCCACTATGGCTACACCTTC. Translated, it gives CAWSLHRLHYGYTF.

CDR3 sequence (DNA): TGTGCCAGCAGTTTTGTGGGGCGAACTGAAGCTTTCTTT. Residues: CASSFVGRTEAFF. This sequence joins TRBV6-5 and TRBJ1-1; possible D gene TRBD1, 5 bases. V was clipped by 4 bases and J by 5 bases, with 11 bases between them. The germline CDR1 and CDR2 sequences are MNHEY and SVGAGI. The CDR3 extends over 13 amino acids.

This chain joins TRBV14 and TRBJ1-3; 8 nucleotides agree with TRBD1. The junction had 3 bases not matched to a gene; V was cut back by 3 bases and J by 2 bases. Germline lookup yields CDR1 SGHDN and CDR2 FVKESK. There are 15 residues in the CDR3. In DNA, the CDR3 is TGTGCCAGCAGCCACTTGGACAGGGCTGGAAACACCATATATTTT. It is translated as CASSHLDRAGNTIYF.

The chain employs TRBV29-1 and TRBJ1-5, with TRBD1 matching 8 bases. The CDR3 loop spans 15 amino acids. In germline, CDR1 is SQVTM, CDR2 ANQGSEA. The trim removed 3 bases at V and 1 base at J, leaving 5 bases unmatched. CDR3 region: CSVEVTGESNQPQHF. The CDR3 nucleotides are TGCAGCGTTGAGGTGACAGGGGAAAGCAATCAGCCCCAGCATTTT.